This T cell receptor beta chain came from a study of sequential checkpoint blockade in melanoma. V shed 8 bases and J 7 bases; nucleotides not matched to a gene: 11. The V gene's germline CDR1 is LNHNV and CDR2 YYDKDF (reference sequence). CDR3 length equals 15 residues. Some clones are missing from TCRdb's copy, which holds only in-frame ones; the method was immunoSEQ multiplex PCR. The data contain approximately 37,000 clones, about 83% of them singletons. Treatment noted: randomized to nivolumab then ipilimumab (arm A) or the reverse (arm B). This clone was recorded once. The receptor's source is a human donor with melanoma. The gene calls are TRBV15 and TRBJ2-3; 11 bases fit TRBD2. The sequences come from CD8+ T cells sorted from blood (inferred from file names), collected from a patient given nivolumab and ipilimumab in sequence. The CDR3 protein is CATRGLAGGLNTQYF. The CDR3 nucleotides are TGTGCCACCCGCGGGCTAGCGGGGGGCCTGAATACGCAGTATTTT.